A selection of T cell receptor beta chains follows, all from one sample in a study of Graves' ophthalmopathy and Graves' hyperthyroidism. Each CDR3 protein is one row after TCRdb ran MiXCR on the multiplex PCR reads. The sample carries around 660,000 distinct CDR3 sequences, about two fifths recorded once. Sequencing was performed on peripheral blood. All receptors derive from an adult man with Graves' ophthalmopathy. Each CDR3 is given with its conserved first and last residue.

>TRBV20-1|TRBJ2-6
CSARGRGKGANVLTF
>TRBV5-1|TRBJ2-2
CASHTQGPNTGELFF
>TRBV7-2|TRBJ1-5
CASSTRQGLNQPQHF
>TRBV5-1|TRBJ1-6
CASNVQGGNSPLHF
>TRBV29-1|TRBJ2-7
CSVRTGSEQYF
>TRBV2|TRBJ2-5
CASSEGTGGGETQYF
>TRBV11-2|TRBJ2-7
CASSPQGFSYEQYF
>TRBV14|TRBJ2-5
CASSPNLKAKETQYF
>TRBV20-1|TRBJ2-5
CSAIHGQETQYF
>TRBV15|TRBJ2-7
CATSVDLQVSYEQYF
>TRBV7-2|TRBJ2-7
CASSTGTASYEQYF
>TRBV20-1|TRBJ1-5
CSAAMLGQGDRQPQHF
>TRBV7-9|TRBJ2-7
CASSARDNSYEQYF
>TRBV29-1|TRBJ1-1
CSSYMRETEAFF